This T cell receptor (beta chain) originates from a study of T cells in Graves' hyperthyroidism and ophthalmopathy. It was RNA transcripts that yielded the amplified TCR beta CDR3 regions. The HTBI primer set drove a first-round RT-PCR of the TCR CDR3. TCRdb fed the multiplex PCR reads into MiXCR, producing one record per CDR3 protein. There are fewer than 350,000 distinct CDR3 sequences in the sample; 10% to 15% occur only once, and almost 8% lies in the top ten. This clonotype was recorded many times. Germline CDR1 is SGHTA and CDR2 is FQGNSA. This CDR3 region has 15 residues. The V segment lost 2 bases and the J segment 3 bases; nucleotides outside the gene matches: 5. Approximately 10 ml of fresh peripheral blood supplied the PBMCs.

The material sequenced was blood. J is TRBJ2-7 and V is TRBV7-2; 9 bases are a match to TRBD2. The source of this sequence is a woman in her 30s with Graves' hyperthyroidism that later progressed to Graves' ophthalmopathy. The CDR3 region has the DNA TGTGCCAGCAGCTTAATAGCGGGAGAACTCTACGAGCAGTACTTC. Its translation: CASSLIAGELYEQYF. Complete variable domain (other parts from reference TRBV7-2 and TRBJ2-7): GAGVSQSPSNKVTEKGKDVELRCDPISGHTALYWYRQSLGQGLEFLIYFQGNSAPDKSGLPSDRFSAERTGGSVSTLTIQRTQQEDSAVYLCASSLIAGELYEQYFGPGTRLTVT.